This T cell receptor (beta chain) was sequenced for a study of T cell responses to AZD1222 COVID-19 vaccine. This CDR3 has 15 amino acids. V lost 0 bases and J lost 10; bases outside the gene matches: 5. Per the germline V gene, CDR1 is LGHDT and CDR2 is YNNKEL (reference sequence). Method: immunoSEQ multiplex PCR; TCRdb's copy keeps in-frame clones and lacks some. The sample has tens of thousands of clones, more than 85% seen once. The sequencing here drew on peripheral blood, taken on day 0 of AZD1222 vaccination. This sequence originates from an adult in good health. This sequence joins TRBV3-1 (or the pseudogene TRBV3-2) and TRBJ2-1; TRBD2 aligns across 11 bases. The CDR3 here is CASSQDASGGPEQFF. The DNA for the CDR3 is TGTGCCAGCAGCCAAGATGCTAGCGGGGGGCCGGAGCAGTTCTTC.